The clone carrying this T cell receptor (beta chain) has only a few counts. Compared with germline, one end of the junction differs, possibly owing to a read error. TCRdb ran MiXCR on the RT-PCR reads and lists one entry per CDR3 protein. The data show 650,000 to 800,000 distinct CDR3 sequences, around 14% seen once. Germline V gene data show CDR1 as SSHAT and CDR2 as FNYEAQ (reference sequence). The CDR3 is 14 amino acids. Material for sequencing was memory CD4+ T cells from blood. The sequence was collected from a female donor in good health, serving as a healthy control. J is TRBJ2-4 and V is TRBV7-7, with TRBD1 identical over 7 bases. CDR3 DNA: TGTGCTAGCAGCTTAGGCGACAGGGCTGACATTCAGTACTTC. This gives the protein CASSLGDRADIQYF.